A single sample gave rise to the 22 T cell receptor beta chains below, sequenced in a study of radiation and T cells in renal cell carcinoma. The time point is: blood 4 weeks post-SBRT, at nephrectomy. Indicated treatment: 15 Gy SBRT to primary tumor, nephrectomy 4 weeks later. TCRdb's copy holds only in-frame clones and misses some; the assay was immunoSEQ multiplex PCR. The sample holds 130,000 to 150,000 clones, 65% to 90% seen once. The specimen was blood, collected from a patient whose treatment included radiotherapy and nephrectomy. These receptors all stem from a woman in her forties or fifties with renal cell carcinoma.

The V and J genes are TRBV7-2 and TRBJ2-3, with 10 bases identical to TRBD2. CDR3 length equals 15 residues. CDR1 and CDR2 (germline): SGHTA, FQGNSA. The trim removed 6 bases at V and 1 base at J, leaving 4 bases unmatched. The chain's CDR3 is CASSSAGGGTDTQYF. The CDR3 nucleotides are TGTGCCAGCAGTTCAGCGGGGGGGGGCACAGATACGCAGTATTTT.

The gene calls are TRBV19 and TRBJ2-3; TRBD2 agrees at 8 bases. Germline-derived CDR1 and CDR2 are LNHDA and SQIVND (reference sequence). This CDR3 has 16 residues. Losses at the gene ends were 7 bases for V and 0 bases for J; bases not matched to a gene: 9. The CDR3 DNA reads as TGTGCCAGTACCCCAACGGGGGGGGTCAGCACAGATACGCAGTATTTT. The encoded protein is CASTPTGGVSTDTQYF.

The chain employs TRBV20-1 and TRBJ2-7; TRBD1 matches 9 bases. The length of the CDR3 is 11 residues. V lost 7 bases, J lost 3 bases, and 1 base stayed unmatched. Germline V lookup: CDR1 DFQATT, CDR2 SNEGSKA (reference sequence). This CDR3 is CSGTGDYEQYF. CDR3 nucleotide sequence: TGCAGTGGGACAGGGGACTACGAGCAGTACTTC.

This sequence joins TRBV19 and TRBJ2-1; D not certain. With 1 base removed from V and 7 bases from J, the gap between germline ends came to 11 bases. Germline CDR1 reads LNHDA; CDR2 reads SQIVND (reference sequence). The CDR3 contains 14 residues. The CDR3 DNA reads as TGTGCCAGTAGTATAGCATTTGGGGATAATGAGCAGTTCTTC. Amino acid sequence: CASSIAFGDNEQFF.

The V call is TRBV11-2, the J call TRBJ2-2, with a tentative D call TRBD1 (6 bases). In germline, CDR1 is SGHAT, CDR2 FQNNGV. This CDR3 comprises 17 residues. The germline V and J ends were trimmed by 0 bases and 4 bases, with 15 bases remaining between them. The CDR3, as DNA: TGTGCCAGCAGCTTAGATCGAACAGGGTATAGCACCGGGGAGCTGTTTTTT. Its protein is CASSLDRTGYSTGELFF.

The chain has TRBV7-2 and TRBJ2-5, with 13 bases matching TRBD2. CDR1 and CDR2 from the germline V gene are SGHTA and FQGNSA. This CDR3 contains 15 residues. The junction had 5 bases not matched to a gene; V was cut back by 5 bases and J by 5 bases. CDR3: CASSPGLAGVETQYF. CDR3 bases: TGTGCCAGCAGCCCCGGACTAGCGGGGGTCGAGACCCAGTACTTC.

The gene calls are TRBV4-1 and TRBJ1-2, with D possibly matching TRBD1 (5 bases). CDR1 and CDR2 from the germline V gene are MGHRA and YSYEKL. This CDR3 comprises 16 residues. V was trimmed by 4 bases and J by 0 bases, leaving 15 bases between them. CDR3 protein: CASSPGGGPANYGYTF. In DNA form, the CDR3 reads TGCGCCAGCAGCCCCGGGGGAGGACCAGCTAACTATGGCTACACCTTC.

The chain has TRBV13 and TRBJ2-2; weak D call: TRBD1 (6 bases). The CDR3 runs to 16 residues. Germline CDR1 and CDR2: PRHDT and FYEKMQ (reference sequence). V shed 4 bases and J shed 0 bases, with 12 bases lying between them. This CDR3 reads CASSSRTETNTGELFF. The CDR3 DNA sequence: TGTGCCAGCAGCTCTAGGACAGAGACGAACACCGGGGAGCTGTTTTTT.

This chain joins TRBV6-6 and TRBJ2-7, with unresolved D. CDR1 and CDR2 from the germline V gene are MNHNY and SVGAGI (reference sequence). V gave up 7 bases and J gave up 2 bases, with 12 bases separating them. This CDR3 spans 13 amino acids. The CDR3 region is CASTSVRAYEQYF. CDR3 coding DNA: TGTGCCAGCACCTCTGTCCGGGCCTACGAGCAGTACTTC.

The CDR3, as DNA: TGTGCCAGCAGTGTGATGGGGGCTGAAGCTTTCTTT. It is translated as CASSVMGAEAFF. The rearrangement joins TRBV6-1 to TRBJ1-1; D perhaps matches TRBD1 (5 bases). The CDR3 totals 12 residues. Trimming cost V 4 bases and J 6 bases, with 9 bases left between them. Germline V lookup: CDR1 MNHNS, CDR2 SASEGT.

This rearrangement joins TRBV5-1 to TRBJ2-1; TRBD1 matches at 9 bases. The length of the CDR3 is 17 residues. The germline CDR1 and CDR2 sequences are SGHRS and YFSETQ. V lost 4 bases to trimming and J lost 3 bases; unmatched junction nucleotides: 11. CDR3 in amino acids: CASSQLTGGDGYNEQFF. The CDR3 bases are TGCGCCAGCAGCCAACTGACAGGGGGAGATGGCTACAATGAGCAGTTCTTC.

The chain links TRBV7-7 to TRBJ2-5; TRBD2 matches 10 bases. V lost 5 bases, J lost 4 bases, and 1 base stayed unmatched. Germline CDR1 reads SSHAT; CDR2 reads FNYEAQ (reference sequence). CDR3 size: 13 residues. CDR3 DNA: TGTGCCAGCAGCCCTAGCGGGGGAGAGACCCAGTACTTC. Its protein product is CASSPSGGETQYF.

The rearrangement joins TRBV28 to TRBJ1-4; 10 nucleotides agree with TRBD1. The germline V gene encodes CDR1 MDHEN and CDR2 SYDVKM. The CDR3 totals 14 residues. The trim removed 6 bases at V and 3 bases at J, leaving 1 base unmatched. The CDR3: CASRGTGANEKLFF. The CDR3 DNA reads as TGTGCCAGCAGGGGGACAGGGGCTAATGAAAAACTGTTTTTT.

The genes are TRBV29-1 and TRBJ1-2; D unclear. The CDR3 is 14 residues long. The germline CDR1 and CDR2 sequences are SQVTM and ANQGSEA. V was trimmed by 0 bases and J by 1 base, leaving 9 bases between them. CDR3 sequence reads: CSVEENHINYGYTF. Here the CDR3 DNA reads TGCAGCGTTGAAGAAAACCATATTAACTATGGCTACACCTTC.

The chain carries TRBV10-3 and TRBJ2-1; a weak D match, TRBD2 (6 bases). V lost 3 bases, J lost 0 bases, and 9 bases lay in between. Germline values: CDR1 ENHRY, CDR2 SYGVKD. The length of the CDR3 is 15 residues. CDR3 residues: CAISEGGASYNEQFF. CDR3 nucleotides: TGTGCCATCAGTGAAGGCGGGGCCTCCTACAATGAGCAGTTCTTC.

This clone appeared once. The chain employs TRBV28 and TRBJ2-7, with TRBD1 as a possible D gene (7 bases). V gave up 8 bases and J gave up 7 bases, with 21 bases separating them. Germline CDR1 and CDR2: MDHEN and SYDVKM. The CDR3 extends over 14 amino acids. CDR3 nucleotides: TGTGCCAGCGCTGGAGGGACAGCCCTTCGGGAGCAGTACTTC. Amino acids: CASAGGTALREQYF.

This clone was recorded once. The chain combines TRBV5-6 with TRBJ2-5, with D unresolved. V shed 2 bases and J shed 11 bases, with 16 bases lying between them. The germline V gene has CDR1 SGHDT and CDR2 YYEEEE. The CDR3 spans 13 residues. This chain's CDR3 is CASSFPHSREQYF. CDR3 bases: TGTGCCAGCAGCTTCCCGCATTCTAGAGAGCAGTACTTC. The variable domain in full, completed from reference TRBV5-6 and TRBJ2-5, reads DAGVTQSPTHLIKTRGQQVTLRCSPKSGHDTVSWYQQALGQGPQFIFQYYEEEERQRGNFPDRFSGHQFPNYSSELNVNALLLGDSALYLCASSFPHSREQYFGPGTRLLVL.

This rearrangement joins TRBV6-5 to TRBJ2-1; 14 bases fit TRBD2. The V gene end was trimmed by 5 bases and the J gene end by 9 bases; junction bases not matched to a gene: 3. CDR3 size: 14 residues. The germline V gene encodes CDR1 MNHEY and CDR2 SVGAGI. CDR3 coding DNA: TGTGCCAGCAGTAGGACTAGCGGGGGGTTTGAGCAGTTCTTC. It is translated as CASSRTSGGFEQFF.

CDR3 region: CASSRRTSGSTDTQYF. CDR3 coding DNA: TGCGCCAGCAGCAGGAGGACTAGCGGAAGCACAGATACGCAGTATTTT. The chain combines TRBV5-1 with TRBJ2-3; 10 nucleotides agree with TRBD2. Germline lookup yields CDR1 SGHRS and CDR2 YFSETQ. CDR3 size: 16 residues. V lost 4 bases to trimming and J lost 0 bases; unmatched junction nucleotides: 5.

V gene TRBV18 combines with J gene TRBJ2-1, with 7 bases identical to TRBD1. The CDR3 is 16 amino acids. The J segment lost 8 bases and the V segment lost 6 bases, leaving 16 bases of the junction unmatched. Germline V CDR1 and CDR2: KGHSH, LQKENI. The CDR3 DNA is TGTGCCAGCTCCCGAAGGACAGGCGGTGGCTTGGATGAGCAGTTCTTC. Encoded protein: CASSRRTGGGLDEQFF.

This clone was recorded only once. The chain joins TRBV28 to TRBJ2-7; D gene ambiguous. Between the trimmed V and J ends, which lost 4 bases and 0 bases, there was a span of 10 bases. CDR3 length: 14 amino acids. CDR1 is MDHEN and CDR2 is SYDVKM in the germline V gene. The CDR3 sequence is CASSYMRSSYEQYF. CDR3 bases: TGTGCCAGCAGTTACATGAGGAGCTCCTACGAGCAGTACTTC.

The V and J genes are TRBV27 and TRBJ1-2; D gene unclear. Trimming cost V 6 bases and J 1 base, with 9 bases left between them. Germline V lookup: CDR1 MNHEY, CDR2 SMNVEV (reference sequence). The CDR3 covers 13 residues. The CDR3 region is CASRATLNYGYTF. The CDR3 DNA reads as TGTGCCAGCAGGGCGACACTTAACTATGGCTACACCTTC.